The entry that follows covers one TCR beta chain sequence. V lost 6 bases, J lost 4 bases, and 13 bases lay in between. Germline V lookup: CDR1 SNHLY, CDR2 FYNNEI. This CDR3 region has 14 residues. Libraries were prepared by immunoSEQ multiplex PCR; TCRdb keeps only in-frame clonotypes and omits some of them. Of roughly 100,000 clones detected, roughly 92% appear once; the ten largest clones hold 1.5% to 2.5%. Enrolled during active infection, Seattle patients were then followed longitudinally. This entry comes from a study of blood T cell repertoires in COVID-19. Background on the study: Donors in the United States, Italy and Spain gave samples during acute or convalescent COVID-19.

This sequence was found in a woman aged 50 to 65 with COVID-19, enrolled during active disease. The sequencing input was peripheral blood. J is TRBJ1-3 and V is TRBV2; D gene unclear. In nucleotides, the CDR3 is TGTGCCAGCAGCTCGTCCTGGGAGGGAAACACCATATATTTT. This translates into CASSSSWEGNTIYF.